The 10 T cell receptor beta chains given below trace back to one sample, sequenced in a study of blood T cell repertoires in COVID-19 (dated by TCRdb to the early 2020s). The library relied on the immunoSEQ multiplex PCR assay. In TCRdb, the immuneACCESS table is reduced to in-frame sequences with V and J assigned. These tables do not hold every clone; where another copy was compared, an unresolved V gene accounts for under half, and the others remain unexplained. The sample has just under 90,000 clones on record, around 89% of them singletons. Around 0.44% of the sample belongs to the ten largest clones. Sequencing was performed on peripheral blood. These receptors all come from a man aged 55 to 69 with acute or convalescent COVID-19.

CDR3 amino acids: CASSAMRGTDTQYF. CDR3 DNA: TGTGCCAGCAGTGCTATGAGAGGCACAGATACGCAGTATTTT. This rearrangement joins TRBV2 to TRBJ2-3; D ambiguous. Trimming left V 4 bases short and J 1 base short, with 9 bases between. The germline V gene encodes CDR1 SNHLY and CDR2 FYNNEI. This CDR3 is 14 amino acids long.

The chain links TRBV9 to TRBJ1-1; no firm D call. Germline V gene data show CDR1 as SGDLS and CDR2 as YYNGEE. This CDR3 region has 18 residues. The germline V and J ends were trimmed by 3 bases and 1 base, with 22 bases remaining between them. The CDR3 protein is CASSANPGIGQKNTEAFF. As DNA, the CDR3 is TGTGCCAGCAGCGCAAACCCGGGAATCGGGCAGAAGAACACTGAAGCTTTCTTT.

This clone has just one count. The chain has TRBV7-9 and TRBJ2-7; 9 positions agree with TRBD1. Trimming at V came to 4 bases and at J to 6 bases, leaving 10 bases not matched to a gene. The CDR3 consists of 15 residues. Germline V gene lookup returns CDR1 SEHNR and CDR2 FQNEAQ (reference sequence). As DNA, the CDR3 is TGTGCCAGCAGCTCCCAAGGGACAGGGTCGTTCGAGCAGTACTTC. Translation gives CASSSQGTGSFEQYF.

V usage is TRBV3-1 (or the pseudogene TRBV3-2) and J usage is TRBJ1-1; D is perhaps TRBD1 (5 bases). Trimming removed 2 bases from V and 5 bases from J, with 12 bases in between. The germline gives CDR1 LGHDT, CDR2 YNNKEL (reference sequence). The CDR3 has 14 amino acids. The CDR3 spells CASSQTPGGTEAFF. CDR3 coding DNA: TGTGCCAGCAGCCAAACCCCGGGGGGAACTGAAGCTTTCTTT.

The V and J genes are TRBV3-1 (or the pseudogene TRBV3-2) and TRBJ2-3; tentative D call: TRBD2 (6 bases). The V and J ends lost 4 bases and 2 bases respectively, with 16 bases between them. CDR1 LGHDT and CDR2 YNNKEL come from the germline V gene (reference sequence). The CDR3 sequence is 16 residues long. CDR3: CASSPLVGGVTDTQYF. The CDR3, as DNA: TGTGCCAGCAGCCCTCTTGTGGGAGGCGTCACAGATACGCAGTATTTT.

This clone was counted between two and nine times. V is TRBV7-6 and J is TRBJ1-3; the match to TRBD1 covers 9 bases. V shed 3 bases, J shed 4 bases, and the junction held 13 bases outside the gene matches. This CDR3 has 18 residues. Germline values: CDR1 SGHVS, CDR2 FNYEAQ. CDR3 amino acids: CASSLGPSQGARGNTIYF. CDR3 DNA sequence: TGTGCCAGCAGCTTGGGGCCCTCACAGGGGGCGCGAGGAAACACCATATATTTT.

The J gene is TRBJ2-7, the V gene TRBV19, with 9 nucleotides matching TRBD2. Germline values: CDR1 LNHDA, CDR2 SQIVND (reference sequence). J gave up 3 bases and V 9 bases, and 12 bases lay outside the gene matches. This CDR3 spans 15 amino acids. The CDR3 region has the DNA TGTGCCAGCGCTTCGCTAGCGGGACTAAACTACGAGCAGTACTTC. Translating gives CASASLAGLNYEQYF.

The chain uses TRBV2 and TRBJ2-7, with 13 bases aligning to TRBD2. The CDR3 contains 14 residues. Germline loops: CDR1 SNHLY, CDR2 FYNNEI. V gave up 6 bases and J gave up 4 bases; unmatched junction bases: 3. CDR3 protein: CASRRTSGSYEQYF. The CDR3, as DNA: TGTGCCAGCAGACGGACTAGCGGGAGTTACGAGCAGTACTTC.

This chain joins TRBV6-5 and TRBJ2-7, with D maybe TRBD2 (7 bases). The CDR3 is 15 amino acids. V was pared by 6 bases and J by 4 bases, with 19 bases between. Germline CDR1 MNHEY, CDR2 SVGAGI. CDR3: CASSRNRGGGYEQYF. The CDR3 nucleotides are TGTGCCAGCAGCCGGAACCGGGGAGGGGGATACGAGCAGTACTTC.

The J gene is TRBJ1-5, the V gene TRBV28, with TRBD1 matching over 10 bases. Germline CDR1 is MDHEN and CDR2 is SYDVKM. The CDR3 contains 16 residues. With 6 bases clipped from V and 6 bases from J, the junction kept 11 bases outside the gene matches. Here the CDR3 reads CASRTPGQGQGQPQHF. The CDR3 DNA is TGTGCCAGCAGGACTCCGGGACAGGGGCAAGGTCAGCCCCAGCATTTT.